This TCR beta chain was captured in a study of early T cells in non-severe SARS-CoV-2 infection. Each CDR3 protein gets one entry after TCRdb re-called the 5' RACE reads with MiXCR. The data hold tens of thousands of distinct CDR3 sequences, with about 4.9% observed a single time. This clonotype showed up many times. The CDR3 contains 13 residues. The V gene's germline CDR1 is DFQATT and CDR2 SNEGSKA (reference sequence). Deletions cut 3 bases from V and 5 bases from J, with 8 bases between. Sequenced sample: whole blood. This clonotype was sampled from an adult who was a healthcare worker with PCR-confirmed SARS-CoV-2 infection or an uninfected control (not recorded which). J is TRBJ1-6 and V is TRBV20-1, with no clear D. Here the CDR3 DNA reads TGCAGTGCTAGCGGGCCAGATAATTCACCCCTCCACTTT. Protein: CSASGPDNSPLHF.